Relative to its sample, the clone carrying this T cell receptor beta chain is large (0.1 to 1%). The antigen remains undetermined. The CDR3 consists of 17 residues. V dropped 6 bases and J dropped 5 bases, with 25 bases sitting between them. Treg sorting used a CD4+CD25+CD127-/low gate. The TRBV12-4/TRBJ1-2 clonotypes were amplified using barcode primers with ligated adaptors. One entry per CDR3 protein, called by TCRdb with MiXCR from the multiplex PCR reads. In the table there are 470 or so distinct CDR3 sequences, over 4.5% of which are singletons. Study-level points and caveats: Roughly 14% of tumor Treg sequences matched naive CD4+ cells. The TCR gene usage of tumor memory CD4+ T cells clustered together with blood and lymph node memory CD4+ cells and with lymph node naive CD4+ cells. Tumor Treg TCRs overlapped most with tumor naive CD4+ cells.

This rearrangement joins TRBV12-3 or TRBV12-4 to TRBJ1-2, with D maybe TRBD1 (5 bases). The sample consisted of Tregs sorted from blood. The sequence came from a female donor with breast cancer. CDR3 residues: CASRVPGLTLIGYGYTF. CDR3 bases: TGTGCCAGCAGAGTCCCGGGACTCACTTTAATAGGGTATGGCTACACCTTC.